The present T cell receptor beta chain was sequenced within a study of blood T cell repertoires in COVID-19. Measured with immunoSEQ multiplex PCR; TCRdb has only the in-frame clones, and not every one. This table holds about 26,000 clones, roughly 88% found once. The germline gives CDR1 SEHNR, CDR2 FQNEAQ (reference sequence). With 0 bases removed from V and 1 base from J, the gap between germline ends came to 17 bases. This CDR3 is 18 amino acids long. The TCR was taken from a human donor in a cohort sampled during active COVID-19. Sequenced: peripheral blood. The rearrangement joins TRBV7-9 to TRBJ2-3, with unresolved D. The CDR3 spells CASSLAKDIPYGTDTQYF. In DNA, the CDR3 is TGTGCCAGCAGCTTAGCCAAAGACATTCCCTATGGCACAGATACGCAGTATTTT.